Shown below are 3 T cell receptor beta chains from a single sample sequenced in a study of molecular identifiers for immune sequencing clone quantification. Using its own MiXCR run on the PCR reads, TCRdb lists one record per CDR3 protein. In the table there are around 94,000 distinct CDR3 sequences, under 40% of which are singletons. The sequenced material came from naive CD8+ T cells from blood, with Jurkat cell RNA spiked in. The sample's subset: FACS-sorted CD8+CD4-CCR7+CD45RA+ naive T cells. Receptor source: a human donor in good health. Some libraries in this study had Jurkat cell RNA spiked in.

This sequence joins TRBV19 and TRBJ2-2; the D call may be TRBD1 or TRBD2 (5 bases each). V dropped 6 bases and J dropped 4 bases, with 15 bases sitting between them. The CDR3 spans 15 residues. CDR1 is LNHDA, CDR2 SQIVND, per germline (reference sequence). CDR3 amino acids: CASRTGTGATGELFF. The CDR3 bases are TGTGCCAGTAGAACCGGGACCGGCGCCACCGGGGAGCTGTTTTTT.

This chain links TRBV2 with TRBJ1-5; D gene unclear. CDR1 and CDR2 (germline): SNHLY, FYNNEI. CDR3 length: 14 residues. The V end was cut by 5 bases, the J end by 4 bases, with 12 bases between. The CDR3 DNA follows: TGTGCCAGCAGTCTTTACAGCCTAAATCAGCCCCAGCATTTT. This translates into CASSLYSLNQPQHF.

This clonotype has a single count. The rearrangement links TRBV9 to TRBJ2-1; D assignment may be TRBD1 or TRBD2 (5 bases each). V lost 3 bases and J 12 bases, leaving 19 bases between the germline ends. CDR1 and CDR2 (germline): SGDLS, YYNGEE. The CDR3 length is 14 residues. The CDR3 loop is CASSGDPRGPGQFF. CDR3 nucleotides: TGTGCCAGCAGCGGAGACCCCCGGGGCCCTGGGCAGTTCTTC.